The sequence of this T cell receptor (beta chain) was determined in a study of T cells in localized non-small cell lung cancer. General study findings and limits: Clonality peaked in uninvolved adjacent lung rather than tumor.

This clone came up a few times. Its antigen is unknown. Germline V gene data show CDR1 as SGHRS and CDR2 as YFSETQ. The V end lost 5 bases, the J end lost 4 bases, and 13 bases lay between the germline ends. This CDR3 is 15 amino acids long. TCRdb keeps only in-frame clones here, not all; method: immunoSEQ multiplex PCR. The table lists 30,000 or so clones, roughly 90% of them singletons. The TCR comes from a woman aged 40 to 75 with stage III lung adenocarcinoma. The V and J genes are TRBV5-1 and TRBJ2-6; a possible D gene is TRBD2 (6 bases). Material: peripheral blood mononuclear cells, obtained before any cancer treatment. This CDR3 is CASSMEGNGANVLTF. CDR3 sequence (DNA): TGCGCCAGCAGTATGGAGGGTAACGGGGCCAACGTCCTGACTTTC.